This T cell receptor (beta chain) was obtained from a study of shared clonotypes between healthy human individuals. On the study more broadly: The people who gave samples were a couple of women and three men aged 18 to 49. Per donor, three plates held CD4 naive cells, three held CD4 memory, two held CD8 naive and one held CD8 memory.

Repertoires were generated with immunoSEQ multiplex PCR, while TCRdb's copy carries only in-frame clones and drops some. The sample has millions of clones, 85% to 95% seen once. Study-level points and caveats: An effect of sequencing depth on clonotype sharing among donors was expected. Clonotypes which were not shared had lower generation probabilities than clonotypes that all four donors shared.

Points on this clone: The antigen is undetermined.

What was sequenced was naive CD4+ T cells sorted from blood. Subset denoted: CD45RA+ positively selected. The TCR was taken from a man younger than 30 in good health.

CDR3 bases: TGTGCCTGGAGTGCTCAAGGGAGGCCAGCTTTCTTT. It encodes CAWSAQGRPAFF. V gene TRBV30 combines with J gene TRBJ1-1; D is undetermined. Germline V gives CDR1 GTSNPN, CDR2 SVGIG (reference sequence). Trimming stripped 1 base from V and 10 bases from J, with 13 bases between. The CDR3 is made up of 12 amino acids.